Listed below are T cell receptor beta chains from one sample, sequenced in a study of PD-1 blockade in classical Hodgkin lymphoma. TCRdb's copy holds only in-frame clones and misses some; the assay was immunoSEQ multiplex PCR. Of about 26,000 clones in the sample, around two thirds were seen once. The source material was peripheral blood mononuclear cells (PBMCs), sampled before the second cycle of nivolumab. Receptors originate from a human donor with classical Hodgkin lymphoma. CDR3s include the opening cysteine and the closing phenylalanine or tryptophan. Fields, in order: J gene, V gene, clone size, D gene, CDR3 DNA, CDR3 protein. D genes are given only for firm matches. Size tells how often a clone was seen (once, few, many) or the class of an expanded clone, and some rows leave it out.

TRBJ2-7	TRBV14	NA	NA	TGTGCCAGCAGCCAAGAGTGTGCGGGACAGTACCAAATTTCCTACGAGCAGTACTTC	CASSQECAGQYQISYEQYF
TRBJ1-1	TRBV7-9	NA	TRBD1	TGTGCCAGCAGCTCCAGACAGGGGGCCGAAGCTTTCTTT	CASSSRQGAEAFF
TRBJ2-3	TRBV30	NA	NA	TGTGCCTGGAGTGGACGGACATCAGATACGCAGTATTTT	CAWSGRTSDTQYF
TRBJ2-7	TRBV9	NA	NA	TGTGCCAGCAGCTTAGACACAGGGTACGAGCAGTACTTC	CASSLDTGYEQYF
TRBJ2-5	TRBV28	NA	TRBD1	TGTGCCAGCAGTTTAGGGACAGGGGAAAGTGAGACCCAGTACTTC	CASSLGTGESETQYF
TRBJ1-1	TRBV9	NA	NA	TGTGCCAGCAGCGTAGGGGATAGGGGCGACACTGAAGCTTTCTTT	CASSVGDRGDTEAFF
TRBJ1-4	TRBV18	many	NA	TGTGCCAGCTCACCGTCACGCGGGGCAAGTGGGACAACTAATGAAAAACTGTTTTTT	CASSPSRGASGTTNEKLFF
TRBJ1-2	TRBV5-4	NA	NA	TGTGCCAGCAGCTTGAAAATCTTAGATGGCTACACCTTC	CASSLKILDGYTF
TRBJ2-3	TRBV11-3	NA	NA	TGTGCCAGCAGCCGAGGGGGTCGGGAGACAGATACGCAGTATTTT	CASSRGGRETDTQYF
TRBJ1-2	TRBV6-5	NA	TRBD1	TGTGCCAGGGTCGACAGGGATCACTATGGCTACACCTTC	CARVDRDHYGYTF
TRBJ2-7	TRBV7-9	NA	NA	TGTGCCAGCAGCCTCGGCACGGGGAAGGCGTACGAGCAGTACTTC	CASSLGTGKAYEQYF
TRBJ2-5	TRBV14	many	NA	TGTGCCAGCAGCCATACCGTGGAGACCCAGTACTTC	CASSHTVETQYF
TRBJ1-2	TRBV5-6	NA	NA	TGTGCCAGCAGCTTCACCGGGGCCACCTATGGCTACACCTTC	CASSFTGATYGYTF
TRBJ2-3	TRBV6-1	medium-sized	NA	TGTGCCAGCAGTTGGGACCGAACCACAGATACGCAGTATTTT	CASSWDRTTDTQYF
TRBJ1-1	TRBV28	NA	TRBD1	TGTGCCAGCAGTACGCCCGACAGGGGCCAAGCTTTCTTT	CASSTPDRGQAFF
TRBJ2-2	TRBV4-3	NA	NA	TGCGCCAGCAGCCAAGAAGGAGGCAGATCCACCGGGGAGCTGTTTTTT	CASSQEGGRSTGELFF
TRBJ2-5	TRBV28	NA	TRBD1	TGTGCCGGAGGTGGGGACAGAGGAGAGACCCAGTACTTC	CAGGGDRGETQYF
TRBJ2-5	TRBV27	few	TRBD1	TGTGCCAGCAGTTCCGACAGGGGTCGACAAGAGACCCAGTACTTC	CASSSDRGRQETQYF
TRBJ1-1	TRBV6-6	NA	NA	TGTGCCAGCAGTTATATGGCAGGGTTGAACACTGAAGCTTTCTTT	CASSYMAGLNTEAFF
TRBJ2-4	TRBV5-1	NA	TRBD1	TGCGCCAGCAGCTTGGAAACAGGGGGCGGCGGAAACATTCAGTACTTC	CASSLETGGGGNIQYF
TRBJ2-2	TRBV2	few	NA	TGTGCCAGCACCCGAACTGGGTGGATTGCCCCGAACACCGGGGAGCTGTTTTTT	CASTRTGWIAPNTGELFF
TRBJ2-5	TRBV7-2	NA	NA	TGTGCCAGCAGCTTGGGGTCCGGGGGCGCAGGACAAGAGACCCAGTACTTC	CASSLGSGGAGQETQYF
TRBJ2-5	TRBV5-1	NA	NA	TGCGCCAGCAGCTTGGACAGTGAATTCATGTCCCAGTACTTC	CASSLDSEFMSQYF
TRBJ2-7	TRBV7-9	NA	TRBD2	TGTGCCAGCAGCTTAGGGGGGGGACCGGATTACGAGCAGTACTTC	CASSLGGGPDYEQYF
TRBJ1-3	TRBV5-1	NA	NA	TGCGCCAGCAGCTTGGGGAAGGCCGGAAACACCATATATTTT	CASSLGKAGNTIYF
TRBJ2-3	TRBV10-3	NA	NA	TGTGCCATCAGTGAGCCCCCGGCCACAGATACGCAGTATTTT	CAISEPPATDTQYF
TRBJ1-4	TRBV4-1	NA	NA	TGCGCCAGCAGCCAAGGAATGCCTCATGCTAATGAAAAACTGTTTTTT	CASSQGMPHANEKLFF
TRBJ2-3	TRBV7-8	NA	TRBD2	TGTGCCAGCAGCTTTTTAGGGACTAGCTTCACAGATACGCAGTATTTT	CASSFLGTSFTDTQYF
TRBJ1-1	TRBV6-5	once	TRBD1	TGTGCCAGCAGTTACACTGACAGGGGTGGGACTGAAGCTTTCTTT	CASSYTDRGGTEAFF
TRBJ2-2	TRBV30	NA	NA	TGTGCCTGGAGTGTTACAGCGAACACCGGGGAGCTGTTTTTT	CAWSVTANTGELFF
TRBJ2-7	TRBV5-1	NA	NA	TGCGCCAGCAGCTTAGGTCACCAGGCACCTCCGGAGGGCGAGCAGTACTTC	CASSLGHQAPPEGEQYF
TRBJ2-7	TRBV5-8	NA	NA	TGTGCCAGCAGCTCCCGTGAGAAACACGAGCAGTACTTC	CASSSREKHEQYF
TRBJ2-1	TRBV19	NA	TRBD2	TGTGCCAGTAGTATAGAAGCTAGCGGGGGGTACAATGAGCAGTTCTTC	CASSIEASGGYNEQFF
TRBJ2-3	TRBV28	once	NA	TGTGCCAGCAACCGGGCCAGGGGGGTCACAGATACGCAGTATTTT	CASNRARGVTDTQYF
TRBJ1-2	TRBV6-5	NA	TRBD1	TGTGCCAGCAGTTACTCGTGGGACAGCTATGGCTACACCTTC	CASSYSWDSYGYTF
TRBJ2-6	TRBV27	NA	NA	TGTGCCAGCAGACGACTTCAGACTGGGGCCAACGTCCTGACTTTC	CASRRLQTGANVLTF
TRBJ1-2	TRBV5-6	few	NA	TGTGCCAGCAGCTTGGGCGGGACCGCTGTTAACTATGGCTACACCTTC	CASSLGGTAVNYGYTF
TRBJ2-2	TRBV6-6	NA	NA	TGTGCCAGCATCCCGGAATACACCGGGGAGCTGTTTTTT	CASIPEYTGELFF